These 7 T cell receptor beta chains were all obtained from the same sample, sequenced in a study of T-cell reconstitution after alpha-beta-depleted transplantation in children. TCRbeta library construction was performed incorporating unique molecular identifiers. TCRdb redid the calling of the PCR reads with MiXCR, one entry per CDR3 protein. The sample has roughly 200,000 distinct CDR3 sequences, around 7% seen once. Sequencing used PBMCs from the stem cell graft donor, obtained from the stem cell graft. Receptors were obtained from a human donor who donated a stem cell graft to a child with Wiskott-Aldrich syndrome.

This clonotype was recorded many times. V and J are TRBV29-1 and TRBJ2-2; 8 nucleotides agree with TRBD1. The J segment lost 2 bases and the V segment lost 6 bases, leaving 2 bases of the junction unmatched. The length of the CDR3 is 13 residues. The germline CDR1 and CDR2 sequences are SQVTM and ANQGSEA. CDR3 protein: CSVDRGNTGELFF. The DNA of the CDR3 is TGCAGCGTAGACAGGGGAAACACCGGGGAGCTGTTTTTT.

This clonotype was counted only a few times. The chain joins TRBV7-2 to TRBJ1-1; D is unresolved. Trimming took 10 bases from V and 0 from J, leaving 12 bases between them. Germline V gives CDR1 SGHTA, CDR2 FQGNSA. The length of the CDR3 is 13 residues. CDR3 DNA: TGTGCCACCGCGATCCAGCTGAACACTGAAGCTTTCTTT. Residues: CATAIQLNTEAFF.

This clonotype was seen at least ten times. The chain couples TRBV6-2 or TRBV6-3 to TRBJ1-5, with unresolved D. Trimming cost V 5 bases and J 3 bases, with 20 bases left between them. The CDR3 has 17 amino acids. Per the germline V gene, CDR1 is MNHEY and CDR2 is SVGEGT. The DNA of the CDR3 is TGTGCCAGCAGTAAGGGCAGTGAGGATCGGTTCAATCAGCCCCAGCATTTT. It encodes CASSKGSEDRFNQPQHF.

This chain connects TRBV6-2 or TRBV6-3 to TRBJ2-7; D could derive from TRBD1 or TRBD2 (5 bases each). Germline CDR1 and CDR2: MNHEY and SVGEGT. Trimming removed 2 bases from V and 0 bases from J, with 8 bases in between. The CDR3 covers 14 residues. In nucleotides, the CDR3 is TGTGCCAGCAGTTACGGGGGATACTCCTACGAGCAGTACTTC. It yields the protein CASSYGGYSYEQYF.

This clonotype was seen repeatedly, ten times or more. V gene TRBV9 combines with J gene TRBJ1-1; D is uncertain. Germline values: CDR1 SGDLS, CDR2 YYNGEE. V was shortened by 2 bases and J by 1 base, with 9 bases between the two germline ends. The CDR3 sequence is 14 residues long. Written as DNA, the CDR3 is TGTGCCAGCAGCGTTTCCTCAGGGAACACTGAAGCTTTCTTT. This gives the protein CASSVSSGNTEAFF.

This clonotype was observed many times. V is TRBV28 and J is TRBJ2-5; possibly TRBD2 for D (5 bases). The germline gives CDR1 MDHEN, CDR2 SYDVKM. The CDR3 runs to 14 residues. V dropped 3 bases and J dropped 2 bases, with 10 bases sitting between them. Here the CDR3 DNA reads TGTGCCAGCAGTTTCGAACTAGTACAAGAGACCCAGTACTTC. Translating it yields CASSFELVQETQYF.

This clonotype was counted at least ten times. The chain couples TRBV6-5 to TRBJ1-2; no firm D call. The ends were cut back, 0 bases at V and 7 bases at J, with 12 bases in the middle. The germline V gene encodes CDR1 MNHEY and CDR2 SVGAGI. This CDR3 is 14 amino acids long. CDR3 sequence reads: CASSYSGLRGGYTF. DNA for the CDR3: TGTGCCAGCAGTTACTCAGGTCTCCGGGGTGGCTACACCTTC.